This T cell receptor beta chain is from a study of control samples from healthy donors and cancer patients. Data came from immunoSEQ multiplex PCR; TCRdb stores just in-frame clones and leaves some out. The repertoire holds about 100,000 clones, with about 91% as singletons. V lost 3 bases and J lost 0, with 3 bases in between. Germline CDR1 SEHNR, CDR2 FQNEAQ (reference sequence). The CDR3 contains 13 residues. This clone showed up just once. This sequence joins TRBV7-9 and TRBJ1-3; D unresolved. This receptor was identified in a woman between 18 and 29 years old in good health. Sequenced material: blood. CDR3 loop: CASSLGSGNTIYF. In DNA form, the CDR3 reads TGTGCCAGCAGCTTGGGCTCTGGAAACACCATATATTTT.